This T cell receptor beta chain was found in a study of neurological immune-mediated disorders. Study as a whole: In a group of 34 multiple sclerosis patients, some 30 had the relapsing-remitting type and 3 had the secondary progressive type.

Time point of the sample: longitudinal time-point 2. The unsorted libraries were prepared from 2 million PBMCs (stored at -80 C). At least ten counts were recorded for this clonotype. Antigen specificity is unknown. As for the cDNA, it was generated by 5'RACE with 10-nucleotide random UMIs. Via MiXCR, TCRdb re-called the 5' RACE reads, giving one row per CDR3 protein. In the table there are 80,000 to 100,000 distinct CDR3 sequences, approximately 6% of which are singletons. Whole-study results and caveats: Private repertoires in all groups were suggested, as expanded clones shared no CDR3 amino acid sequences across subjects.

The TCR sequence derives from a woman aged 60-70 years with multiple sclerosis. The sequenced sample consisted of PBMCs.

The CDR3 spells CASSNPGYYGYTF. The CDR3 DNA reads as TGTGCCAGCAGTAACCCGGGCTACTATGGCTACACCTTC. The chain is built from TRBV12-3 or TRBV12-4 and TRBJ1-2; D is undetermined. Trimming left V 5 bases short and J 3 bases short, with 10 bases between. This CDR3 contains 13 residues.